This T cell receptor beta chain stems from a study of T cell repertoires in cytomegalovirus infection. Whole-study context: Use of recently identified HLA-C-restricted and well-studied HLA-B-restricted CMV epitopes was part of the study. CMV infection together with matching HLA type was indicated by public TCR beta signatures. Study results and limitations: Public TCR beta family frequency separated CMV-and-HLA carriers, including in an independent cohort. The ex vivo response was dominated by HLA-C-restricted CMV-specific TCR beta clonotypes.

MiXCR was run by TCRdb on the reads, yielding one entry per CDR3 protein. The top ten hold roughly 13% of the sample, which has about 890,000 distinct CDR3 sequences, under 40% seen once. As for this clonotype: The antigen is unknown.

The germline V and J ends were trimmed by 5 bases and 2 bases, with 12 bases remaining between them. Germline loops: CDR1 SGHVS, CDR2 FNYEAQ. The CDR3 sequence is 14 residues long. This TCR derives from a human donor in good health (CMV status not recorded). Some clones in this sample may be carry-over from other donors' samples. The chain employs TRBV7-6 and TRBJ1-1; D unresolved. The specimen comprised cultured CD8+ T cells from PBMCs, sampled from culture after CMV antigen stimulation. CDR3 protein: CASSPVSANTEAFF. As DNA, the CDR3 is TGTGCCAGCAGCCCAGTCTCAGCTAACACTGAAGCTTTCTTT.